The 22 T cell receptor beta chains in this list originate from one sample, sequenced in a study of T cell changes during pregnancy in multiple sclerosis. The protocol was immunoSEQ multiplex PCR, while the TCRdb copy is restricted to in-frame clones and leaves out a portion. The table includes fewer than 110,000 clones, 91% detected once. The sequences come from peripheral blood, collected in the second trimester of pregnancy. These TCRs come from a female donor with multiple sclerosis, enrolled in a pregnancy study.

In nucleotides, the CDR3 is TGTGCCAGCAGCCAAAGTGGGGGGACTGAAGCTTTCTTT. Translated, it gives CASSQSGGTEAFF. This chain joins TRBV7-8 and TRBJ1-1; a weak D match, TRBD1 (5 bases). CDR1 is SGHVS, CDR2 FQNEAQ, per germline. The V end lost 5 bases, the J end lost 5 bases, and 12 bases lay between the germline ends. This CDR3 has 13 amino acids.

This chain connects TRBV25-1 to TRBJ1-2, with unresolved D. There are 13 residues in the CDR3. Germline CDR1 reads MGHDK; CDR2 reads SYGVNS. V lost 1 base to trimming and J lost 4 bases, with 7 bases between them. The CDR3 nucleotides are TGTGCCAGCAGTGAATCGGGTGGCTATGGCTACACCTTC. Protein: CASSESGGYGYTF.

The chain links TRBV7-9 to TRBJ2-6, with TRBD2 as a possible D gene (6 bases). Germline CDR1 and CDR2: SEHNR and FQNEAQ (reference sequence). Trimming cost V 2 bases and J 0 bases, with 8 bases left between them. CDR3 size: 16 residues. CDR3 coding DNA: TGTGCCAGCAGCTTATGGGGGGTCTCTGGGGCCAACGTCCTGACTTTC. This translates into CASSLWGVSGANVLTF.

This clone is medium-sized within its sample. The CDR3: CASSYLGQGAGEQYF. The CDR3 DNA sequence: TGTGCCAGCAGCTATCTGGGACAGGGGGCCGGTGAGCAGTACTTC. The J gene is TRBJ2-7, the V gene TRBV14, with 12 nucleotides matching TRBD1. V shed 5 bases, J shed 7 bases, and the junction held 9 bases outside the gene matches. The CDR3 has 15 amino acids. The germline V gene encodes CDR1 SGHDN and CDR2 FVKESK.

CDR3 amino acids: CASSFRDRYNEQFF. The CDR3 DNA reads as TGTGCCAGCAGCTTCCGGGACAGATACAATGAGCAGTTCTTC. V gene TRBV5-4 combines with J gene TRBJ2-1; 7 bases are a match to TRBD1. Per the germline V gene, CDR1 is SGHNT and CDR2 is YYREEE (reference sequence). This CDR3 contains 14 residues. Trimming removed 2 bases from V and 4 bases from J; junction bases left unmatched: 3. The whole variable domain, remainder taken from reference TRBV5-4 and TRBJ2-1, is ETGVTQSPTHLIKTRGQQVTLRCSSQSGHNTVSWYQQALGQGPQFIFQYYREEENGRGNFPPRFSGLQFPNYSSELNVNALELDDSALYLCASSFRDRYNEQFFGPGTRLTVL.

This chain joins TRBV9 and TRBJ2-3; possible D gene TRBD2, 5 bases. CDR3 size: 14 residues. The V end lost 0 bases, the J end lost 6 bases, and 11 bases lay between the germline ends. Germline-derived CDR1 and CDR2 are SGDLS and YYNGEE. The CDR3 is CASSVEGSRDTQYF. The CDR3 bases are TGTGCCAGCAGCGTAGAAGGGAGTCGGGATACGCAGTATTTT.

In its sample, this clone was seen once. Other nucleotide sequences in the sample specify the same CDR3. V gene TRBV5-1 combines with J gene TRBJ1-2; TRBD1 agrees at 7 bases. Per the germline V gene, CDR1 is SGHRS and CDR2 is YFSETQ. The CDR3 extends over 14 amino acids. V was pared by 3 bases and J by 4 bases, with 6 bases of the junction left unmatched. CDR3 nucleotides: TGCGCCAGCAGCTCGACAGGGTCTGCCTATGGCTACACCTTC. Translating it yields CASSSTGSAYGYTF.

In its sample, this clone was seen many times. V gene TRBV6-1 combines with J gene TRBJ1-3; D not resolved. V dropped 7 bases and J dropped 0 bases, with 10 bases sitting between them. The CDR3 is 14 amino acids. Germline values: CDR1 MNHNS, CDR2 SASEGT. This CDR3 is CASTTGNSGNTIYF. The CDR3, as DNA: TGTGCCAGCACCACCGGGAACTCTGGAAACACCATATATTTT.

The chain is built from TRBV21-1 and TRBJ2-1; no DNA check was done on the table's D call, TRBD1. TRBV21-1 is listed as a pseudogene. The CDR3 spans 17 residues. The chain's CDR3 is CASPGQGTDSSYNEQFF. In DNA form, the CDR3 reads TGTGCCAGTCCGGGACAGGGGACTGATAGCTCCTACAATGAGCAGTTCTTC.

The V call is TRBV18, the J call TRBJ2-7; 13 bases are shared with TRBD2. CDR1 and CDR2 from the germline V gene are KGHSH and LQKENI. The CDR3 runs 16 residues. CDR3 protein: CASSPFETGTSGIVIV. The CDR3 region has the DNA TGTGCCAGCTCACCATTCGAGACCGGGACTAGCGGGATCGTGATTGTC.

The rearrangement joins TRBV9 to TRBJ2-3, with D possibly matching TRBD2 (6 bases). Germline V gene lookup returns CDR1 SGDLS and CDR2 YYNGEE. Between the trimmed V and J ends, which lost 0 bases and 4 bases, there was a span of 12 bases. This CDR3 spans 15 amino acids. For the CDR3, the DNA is TGTGCCAGCAGCGTAGTTAGCGGCGGCGCAGATACGCAGTATTTT. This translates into CASSVVSGGADTQYF.

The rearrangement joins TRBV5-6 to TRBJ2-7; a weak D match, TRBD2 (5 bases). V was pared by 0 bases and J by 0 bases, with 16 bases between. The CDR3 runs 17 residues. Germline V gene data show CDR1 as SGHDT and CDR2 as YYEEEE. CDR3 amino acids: CASSLAVGGTSSYEQYF. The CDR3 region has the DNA TGTGCCAGCAGCTTGGCCGTGGGCGGAACTAGCTCCTACGAGCAGTACTTC.

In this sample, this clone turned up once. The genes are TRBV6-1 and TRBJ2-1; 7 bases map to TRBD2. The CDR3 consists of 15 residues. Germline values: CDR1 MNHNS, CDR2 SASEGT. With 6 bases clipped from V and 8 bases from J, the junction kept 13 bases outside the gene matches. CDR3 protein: CASRAGLPPSDEQFF. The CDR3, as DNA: TGTGCCAGCAGAGCGGGACTCCCCCCGTCAGATGAGCAGTTCTTC.

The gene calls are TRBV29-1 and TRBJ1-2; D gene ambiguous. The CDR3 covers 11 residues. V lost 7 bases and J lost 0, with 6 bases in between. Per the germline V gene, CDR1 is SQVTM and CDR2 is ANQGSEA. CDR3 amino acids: CSADSNYGYTF. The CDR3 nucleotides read TGCAGCGCCGACTCTAACTATGGCTACACCTTC.

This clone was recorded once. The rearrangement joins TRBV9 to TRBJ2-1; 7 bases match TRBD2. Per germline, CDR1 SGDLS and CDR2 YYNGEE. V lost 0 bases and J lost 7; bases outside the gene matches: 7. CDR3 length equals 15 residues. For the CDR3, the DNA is TGTGCCAGCAGCGTAGAAAGCGGGAACTCTAATGAGCAGTTCTTC. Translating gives CASSVESGNSNEQFF.

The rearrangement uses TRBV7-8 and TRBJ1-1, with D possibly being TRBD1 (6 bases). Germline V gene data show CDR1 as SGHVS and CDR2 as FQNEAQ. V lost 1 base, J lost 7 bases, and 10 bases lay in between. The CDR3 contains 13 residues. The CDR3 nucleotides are TGTGCCAGCAGCTTAGGGCCAGGGGATGAAGCTTTCTTT. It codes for CASSLGPGDEAFF.

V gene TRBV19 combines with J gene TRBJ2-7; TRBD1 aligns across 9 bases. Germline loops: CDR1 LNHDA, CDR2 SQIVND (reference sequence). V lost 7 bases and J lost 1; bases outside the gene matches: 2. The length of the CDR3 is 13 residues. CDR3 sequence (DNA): TGTGCCAGTAAGGGGACAGGGTCCTACGAGCAGTACTTC. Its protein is CASKGTGSYEQYF.

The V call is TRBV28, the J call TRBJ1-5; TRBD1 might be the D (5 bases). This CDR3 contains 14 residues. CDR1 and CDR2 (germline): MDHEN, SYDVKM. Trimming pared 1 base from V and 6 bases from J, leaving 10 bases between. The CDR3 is CASSLSHGGQPQHF. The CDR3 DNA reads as TGTGCCAGCAGTTTATCTCACGGGGGTCAGCCCCAGCATTTT.

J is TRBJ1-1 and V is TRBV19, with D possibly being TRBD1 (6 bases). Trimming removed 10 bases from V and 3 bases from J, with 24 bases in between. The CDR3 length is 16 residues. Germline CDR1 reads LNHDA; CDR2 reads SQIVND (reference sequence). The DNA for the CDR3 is TGTGCCATAAAACAGGGCCGGAGCGGTGGGGACACTGAAGCTTTCTTT. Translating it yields CAIKQGRSGGDTEAFF.

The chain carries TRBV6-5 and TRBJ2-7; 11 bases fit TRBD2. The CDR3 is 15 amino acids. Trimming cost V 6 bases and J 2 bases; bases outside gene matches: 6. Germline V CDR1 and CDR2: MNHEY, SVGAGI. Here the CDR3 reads CASSLAGGLAYEQYF. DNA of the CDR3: TGTGCCAGCAGCTTAGCGGGAGGGCTGGCCTACGAGCAGTACTTC.

CDR3 sequence reads: CASTGLPPSSYNEQFF. The CDR3 nucleotides read TGTGCCAGCACTGGACTGCCACCGAGCTCCTACAATGAGCAGTTCTTC. The chain uses TRBV28 and TRBJ2-1; tentatively, D is TRBD2 (5 bases). CDR1 MDHEN and CDR2 SYDVKM come from the germline V gene. With 7 bases removed from V and 0 bases from J, the gap between germline ends came to 16 bases. This CDR3 has 16 residues.

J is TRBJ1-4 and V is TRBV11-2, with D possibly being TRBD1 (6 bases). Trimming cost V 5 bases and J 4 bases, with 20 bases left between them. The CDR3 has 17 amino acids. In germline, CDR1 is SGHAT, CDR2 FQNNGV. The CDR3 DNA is TGTGCCAGCAGCCCAAATAAGGCCCAAGGGGGTAATGAAAAACTGTTTTTT. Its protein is CASSPNKAQGGNEKLFF. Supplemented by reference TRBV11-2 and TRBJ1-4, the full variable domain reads EAGVAQSPRYKIIEKRQSVAFWCNPISGHATLYWYQQILGQGPKLLIQFQNNGVVDDSQLPKDRFSAERLKGVDSTLKIQPAKLEDSAVYLCASSPNKAQGGNEKLFFGSGTQLSVL.